This T cell receptor beta chain appears in the sequencing data of a study of tumor-infiltrating lymphocytes in primary liver carcinoma. Co-extraction of RNA and DNA was performed on about 19-30 mg of unsorted bulk tissue. cDNA specific to TCR beta was made from about 550 ng of total RNA, with a constant-region primer employed for priming. Library construction for TCR beta comprised three nested multiplex PCR rounds performed with slightly modified ARM-PCR. Primers for the first two PCR rounds were TRBV1-TRBV30 forward primers and a C-beta reverse primer (roughly 10 cycles per round). From the multiplex PCR reads, TCRdb called clonotypes with MiXCR, one entry per CDR3 protein. This sample has 150,000 to 200,000 distinct CDR3 sequences, with over 80% found just once. Germline values: CDR1 SGHAT, CDR2 FQNNGV. This CDR3 contains 12 residues. The study's findings and limits: Tumor region pairs outstripped tumor-adjacent and tumor-blood pairs in overlap.

On this clonotype itself: Its antigen is undetermined. One end of the junction varies from germline; a read error may be responsible.

The sample comprised tumor tissue from primary liver carcinoma. The gene calls are TRBV11-2 and TRBJ2-5; D is unresolved. The sequence was collected from a man aged 40-55 years with primary liver carcinoma and hepatitis B virus infection. In nucleotides, the CDR3 is TGTGCCAGCAGGTTAGTCGTGGGGTTCGAGTACTTC. Its protein product is CASRLVVGFEYF.